These 12 T cell receptor beta chains share one sample of origin, sequenced in a study of blood T cell repertoires in COVID-19. The assay was immunoSEQ multiplex PCR, and TCRdb's table has in-frame clones only and misses some. This sample carries just over 650,000 clones, 85% to 90% of them seen once, and the ten largest clones take roughly 0.25%. Sequences were obtained from peripheral blood. The source of these receptors is a woman younger than 35 with acute or convalescent COVID-19.

The J gene is TRBJ2-7, the V gene TRBV30; maybe TRBD1 (6 bases). The CDR3 totals 11 residues. Deletions cut 3 bases from V and 4 bases from J, with 7 bases between. Germline assignment: CDR1 GTSNPN and CDR2 SVGIG (reference sequence). The CDR3 DNA reads as TGTGCCTGGAGGGACAGTTACGAGCAGTACTTC. It codes for CAWRDSYEQYF.

The V gene is TRBV4-1, the J gene TRBJ1-6; 8 bases line up with TRBD1. Germline-derived CDR1 and CDR2 are MGHRA and YSYEKL. The ends lost 4 bases at V and 8 bases at J; junction bases unmatched: 4. This CDR3 has 14 residues. CDR3 sequence (DNA): TGCGCCAGCAGCCGAGACAGGGGTGATTCACCCCTCCACTTT. Protein: CASSRDRGDSPLHF.

The V and J genes are TRBV5-6 and TRBJ1-1; a weak D match, TRBD1 (6 bases). CDR3 length: 18 residues. The germline V gene encodes CDR1 SGHDT and CDR2 YYEEEE. The germline V and J ends were trimmed by 4 bases and 0 bases, with 22 bases remaining between them. The DNA of the CDR3 is TGTGCCAGCAGCAATCCGGCTTGGCAGGGGACCATGAACACTGAAGCTTTCTTT. This translates into CASSNPAWQGTMNTEAFF.

This clone appeared once. V is TRBV20-1 and J is TRBJ1-1; D is unclear. This CDR3 is 11 amino acids long. Germline assignment: CDR1 DFQATT and CDR2 SNEGSKA (reference sequence). Written as DNA, the CDR3 is TGCAGGGCTCACCGGGACACTGAAGCTTTCTTT. Residues: CRAHRDTEAFF.

The V gene is TRBV6-1, the J gene TRBJ2-6; D may be TRBD1 (6 bases). Trimming removed 3 bases at V and 3 bases at J, with 9 bases between. From germline, CDR1 is MNHNS and CDR2 SASEGT. The CDR3 runs 15 residues. The CDR3 region is CASSDEGVGANVLTF. In DNA, the CDR3 is TGTGCCAGCAGTGATGAGGGGGTTGGGGCCAACGTCCTGACTTTC.

This clone was detected only a few times. The chain is built from TRBV11-2 and TRBJ1-3, with 10 bases identical to TRBD1. CDR1 and CDR2 from the germline V gene are SGHAT and FQNNGV. This CDR3 spans 16 amino acids. Trimming cost V 6 bases and J 0 bases; bases outside gene matches: 5. CDR3 DNA: TGTGCCAGCAGTCTCCGGGACAGGGGCTCTGGAAACACCATATATTTT. This codes for CASSLRDRGSGNTIYF. The full variable domain, in which reference TRBV11-2 and TRBJ1-3 provide the parts outside the CDR3, is EAGVAQSPRYKIIEKRQSVAFWCNPISGHATLYWYQQILGQGPKLLIQFQNNGVVDDSQLPKDRFSAERLKGVDSTLKIQPAKLEDSAVYLCASSLRDRGSGNTIYFGEGSWLTVV.

This clone is a singleton in its sample. The chain is built from TRBV5-4 and TRBJ2-7; D is perhaps TRBD2 (7 bases). CDR1 and CDR2 (germline): SGHNT, YYREEE (reference sequence). Between the trimmed V and J ends, which lost 4 bases and 3 bases, there was a span of 20 bases. The CDR3 has 16 amino acids. The DNA of the CDR3 is TGTGCCAGCAGCCCAGCGGGACACCAATGGGACTACGAGCAGTACTTC. Its translation: CASSPAGHQWDYEQYF.

In this sample, this clone turned up a few times. This same CDR3 is encoded by further DNA sequences in the sample. The chain is built from TRBV7-9 and TRBJ2-7, with TRBD2 matching over 12 bases. After removal of 4 bases from V and 3 bases from J, the junction contained 1 base not matched to a gene. The CDR3 runs to 14 residues. From germline, CDR1 is SEHNR and CDR2 FQNEAQ (reference sequence). CDR3 nucleotide sequence: TGTGCCAGCAGCTCGACTAGCGGGGGCTACGAGCAGTACTTC. It is translated as CASSSTSGGYEQYF.

Comments on this clone: Because it lacks the conserved phenylalanine or tryptophan at the end, this CDR3 is likely a read error. Because the CDR3's place on the DNA is in doubt, the DNA is left out and the CDR3 is given as listed by TCRdb. The chain couples TRBV5-8 to TRBJ2-7; no DNA check was done on the table's D call, TRBD1. The CDR3 is 11 amino acids in total, end residues counted. Germline-derived CDR1 and CDR2 are SGHTS and YDEGEE. The CDR3 loop is CASSSQGPAGA.

The chain couples TRBV4-3 to TRBJ2-6; 10 nucleotides align to TRBD1. The V segment lost 1 base and the J segment 0 bases; nucleotides outside the gene matches: 0. The germline CDR1 and CDR2 sequences are LGHNA and YSLEER. CDR3 size: 17 residues. CDR3 DNA sequence: TGCGCCAGCAGCCAAGGGACAGGGGGCTCTGGGGCCAACGTCCTGACTTTC. Amino acid sequence: CASSQGTGGSGANVLTF.

Here the CDR3 reads CASSLEGQLSGNTIYF. DNA for the CDR3: TGTGCCAGCAGCTTAGAGGGACAGCTCTCTGGAAACACCATATATTTT. The V gene is TRBV7-8, the J gene TRBJ1-3; 7 bases are shared with TRBD1. Per germline, CDR1 SGHVS and CDR2 FQNEAQ. This CDR3 has 16 residues. Trimming took 1 base from V and 0 from J; bases not matched to a gene: 3.

This chain joins TRBV6-5 and TRBJ1-1, with 9 nucleotides matching TRBD1. CDR1 is MNHEY, CDR2 SVGAGI, per germline. This CDR3 has 14 residues. Trimming took 7 bases from V and 5 from J; bases not matched to a gene: 8. The CDR3 loop reads CASIIQGARTEAFF. The DNA for the CDR3 is TGTGCCAGCATCATACAGGGGGCGCGGACTGAAGCTTTCTTT.